The entry below gives a single T cell receptor (beta chain) sequence along with its context. Authors' processing steps: It was from reference gene primer amplification that nucleated cell counts were estimated. Assay: immunoSEQ multiplex PCR; the TCRdb copy retains only in-frame clones and omits some. V and J calls plus clone size are reproduced from that table; the DNA served to infer D and trimming. The sample carries roughly 250,000 clones, roughly 91% recorded once. This record belongs to a study of blood T cell repertoires in COVID-19. Study in general: Researchers got acute and convalescent COVID-19 samples from the United States, Italy and Spain. In each case, the material was cDNA or gDNA derived from T cells, B-cell-depleted T cells, or PBMCs.

Germline V gene sequence: CDR1 SGHRS, CDR2 YFSETQ. Losses at the gene ends were 1 base for V and 1 base for J; bases not matched to a gene: 0. CDR3 length: 14 amino acids. The sample taken for sequencing was peripheral blood. This receptor was obtained from a woman aged 40-49 years who had recovered from COVID-19. This chain joins TRBV5-1 and TRBJ1-1, with 8 bases identical to TRBD1. In DNA, the CDR3 is TGCGCCAGCAGCTTGACAGGGGGGAACACTGAAGCTTTCTTT. Translated, it gives CASSLTGGNTEAFF.